This T cell receptor beta chain emerged from a study of blood T cell repertoires in COVID-19. Authors' processing steps: Reference gene primer amplification in the assay estimated nucleated cell counts. Sequencing used immunoSEQ multiplex PCR; TCRdb keeps in-frame clones, though not all of them. V and J calls and clone size are copied from that table; D and trimming were computed from the DNA. Among about 130,000 clones listed, 65% to 90% were seen once. Germline V lookup: CDR1 SGHDN, CDR2 FVKESK. J was trimmed by 5 bases and V by 3 bases; bases with no gene match: 7. CDR3 length equals 15 residues. The V call is TRBV14, the J call TRBJ2-3; 8 bases fit TRBD2. Sequences were obtained from peripheral blood. The clonotype originates from a woman older than 75 with acute or convalescent COVID-19. CDR3 residues: CASSHKRGPGDTQYF. The CDR3 nucleotides read TGTGCCAGCAGCCATAAGCGGGGGCCCGGAGATACGCAGTATTTT.